The rows below give T cell receptor beta chains drawn from one sample of a study of T cell responses to AZD1222 COVID-19 vaccine. Some clones are missing from TCRdb's copy, which holds only in-frame ones; the method was immunoSEQ multiplex PCR. Here the sample spans 95,000 to 150,000 clones, over 85% being singletons. Sample: peripheral blood, taken on day 0 of AZD1222 vaccination. The receptors originated from an adult in good health. Each CDR3 is given with its conserved first and last residue. The D gene is left open where the match is weak. Rows give clone size only sometimes, using once, few, many, or a class for an expanded clone.

-	14	-	TRBJ1-6	TRBV28	CASSLRPESSPLHF	TGTGCCAGCAGTTTACGGCCGGAAAGTTCACCCCTCCACTTT
once	13	-	TRBJ2-2	TRBV11-2	CASSLAGTGELFF	TGTGCCAGCAGCTTAGCCGGGACCGGGGAGCTGTTTTTT
-	14	-	TRBJ1-1	TRBV4-1	CASSLQGAVGQAFF	TGCGCCAGCAGCCTCCAAGGGGCAGTAGGGCAAGCTTTCTTT
-	13	-	TRBJ1-1	TRBV5-4	CASSPEAYTEAFF	TGTGCCAGCAGCCCCGAGGCTTACACTGAAGCTTTCTTT
-	16	-	TRBJ2-4	TRBV18	CASSPTLGVQNGIQYF	TGTGCCAGCTCACCCACCTTGGGGGTCCAAAATGGCATTCAGTACTTC
-	14	-	TRBJ2-7	TRBV5-4	CASSPGPGGYEQYF	TGTGCCAGCAGCCCGGGACCCGGCGGCTACGAGCAGTACTTC
-	15	TRBD1	TRBJ1-2	TRBV25-1	CASSEADRDHGGYTF	TGTGCCAGCAGTGAAGCTGACAGGGATCATGGTGGCTACACCTTC
-	13	-	TRBJ1-3	TRBV2	CASSENSGNTIYF	TGTGCCAGCAGTGAGAATTCGGGAAACACCATATATTTT
-	14	-	TRBJ1-2	TRBV21-1	CASSKGARGYGYTF	TGTGCCAGCAGCAAGGGGGCCCGGGGCTATGGCTACACCTTC
-	16	-	TRBJ2-5	TRBV3-1/TRBV3-2	CASSQSFLGGQETQYF	TGTGCCAGCAGCCAATCCTTTCTAGGAGGCCAAGAGACCCAGTACTTC
-	12	-	TRBJ1-2	TRBV2	CASDSGLYGYTF	TGTGCCAGCGACTCAGGGCTCTACGGCTACACCTTC
once	12	-	TRBJ2-3	TRBV10-1	CASGGLTDTQYF	TGCGCCAGCGGGGGACTCACAGATACGCAGTATTTT
-	13	TRBD1	TRBJ1-2	TRBV4-1	CASSQPTGVGLNF	TGCGCCAGCAGCCAGCCCACAGGGGTTGGACTTAACTTC
-	13	-	TRBJ1-4	TRBV7-6	CASSPPTNEKLFF	TGTGCCAGCAGCCCCCCAACTAATGAAAAACTGTTTTTT
-	13	-	TRBJ1-4	TRBV2	CATNGGRSEKLFF	TGTGCCACCAACGGGGGGAGAAGTGAAAAACTGTTTTTT
-	14	-	TRBJ1-2	TRBV11-2	CASSLAGRVVGYTF	TGTGCCAGCAGCTTAGCGGGCAGGGTAGTTGGCTACACCTTC
-	14	-	TRBJ2-7	TRBV5-1	CASSPDPFVYEQYF	TGCGCCAGCAGCCCGGACCCGTTCGTCTACGAGCAGTACTTC
few	16	TRBD1	TRBJ1-2	TRBV18	CASSPRDREKRNGYTF	TGTGCCAGCTCACCACGGGACAGGGAAAAGAGGAATGGCTACACCTTC
-	16	TRBD1	TRBJ1-1	TRBV27	CASSSGQGSRNTEAFF	TGTGCCAGCAGTTCCGGACAGGGGTCGAGGAACACTGAAGCTTTCTTT
-	19	-	TRBJ1-6	TRBV27	CASSLLYVGSHSYNSPLHF	TGTGCCAGCAGTTTATTGTATGTTGGATCTCACTCCTATAATTCACCCCTCCACTTT
-	16	TRBD2	TRBJ2-5	TRBV11-1	CASSRRAGRQQETQYF	TGTGCCAGCAGCCGAAGAGCGGGGAGACAACAAGAGACCCAGTACTTC
-	12	TRBD1	TRBJ2-2	TRBV24-1	CATRTGRGELFF	TGTGCCACTAGGACAGGGCGCGGGGAGCTGTTTTTT
-	15	TRBD2	TRBJ2-1	TRBV5-1	CASRSGGDSYNEQFF	TGCGCCAGCAGGAGCGGGGGGGACTCCTACAATGAGCAGTTCTTC
-	14	TRBD1	TRBJ1-4	TRBV5-4	CASSSGQLNEKLFF	TGTGCCAGCAGTTCGGGACAGCTTAATGAAAAACTGTTTTTT
-	13	-	TRBJ1-2	TRBV6-5	CASSPGGDYGYTF	TGTGCCAGCAGCCCCGGGGGGGACTATGGCTACACCTTC
-	19	-	TRBJ1-5	TRBV7-8	CASSLRSAGAEGGNQPQHF	TGTGCCAGCAGCTTAAGGTCGGCAGGAGCCGAAGGCGGCAATCAGCCCCAGCATTTT
-	12	-	TRBJ1-1	TRBV18	CASSPPRREAFF	TGTGCCAGCTCACCACCGAGGAGGGAAGCTTTCTTT
-	16	TRBD1	TRBJ2-1	TRBV6-6	CASSYGTVSSYNEQFF	TGTGCCAGCAGTTACGGGACAGTAAGCTCCTACAATGAGCAGTTCTTC
-	15	-	TRBJ1-5	TRBV21-1	CASSKQPFWAFPQHF	TGTGCCAGCAGCAAGCAACCGTTCTGGGCATTTCCCCAGCATTTT
once	15	TRBD2	TRBJ2-5	TRBV5-1	CASSSGTSVQETQYF	TGCGCCAGCAGCTCCGGGACTAGCGTTCAAGAGACCCAGTACTTC
-	13	-	TRBJ2-3	TRBV6-4	CASSERTTDTQYF	TGTGCCAGCAGTGAAAGAACCACAGATACGCAGTATTTT
-	10	-	TRBJ2-1	TRBV20-1	CSALNNEQFF	TGCAGTGCTCTGAACAATGAGCAGTTCTTC
-	15	TRBD2	TRBJ2-7	TRBV7-2	CASSSRTSGVYEQYF	TGTGCCAGCAGCTCCCGGACTAGCGGGGTCTACGAGCAGTACTTC
-	17	-	TRBJ1-2	TRBV21-1	CAIQQREGGSSIYGYTF	TGTGCCATCCAGCAACGGGAGGGGGGATCCAGCATCTATGGCTACACCTTC
-	15	TRBD2	TRBJ2-2	TRBV20-1	CSASTQGGFPGELFF	TGCAGTGCTAGTACCCAGGGAGGGTTTCCCGGGGAGCTGTTTTTT
-	13	-	TRBJ1-5	TRBV2	CASTRDINQPQHF	TGTGCCAGCACCCGGGATATCAATCAGCCCCAGCATTTT
-	18	-	TRBJ2-1	TRBV18	CASSLRVGGAVTYNEQFF	TGTGCCAGCTCACTCAGGGTTGGGGGGGCAGTGACCTACAATGAGCAGTTCTTC
-	15	TRBD1	TRBJ1-5	TRBV24-1	CATSKGQESNQPQHF	TGTGCCACCTCTAAGGGACAGGAGAGCAATCAGCCCCAGCATTTT
-	14	-	TRBJ1-2	TRBV3-1/TRBV3-2	CASSQDLGNYGYTF	TGTGCCAGCAGCCAAGATCTGGGGAACTATGGCTACACCTTC
-	13	-	TRBJ2-7	TRBV5-5	CASSSDISYEQYF	TGTGCCAGCAGCTCGGACATCTCCTACGAGCAGTACTTC
-	14	-	TRBJ1-3	TRBV6-6	CASNGRGSGNTIYF	TGTGCCAGCAACGGAAGAGGAAGCGGAAACACCATATATTTT
-	17	-	TRBJ1-4	TRBV28	CASREPGFVSTNEKLFF	TGTGCCAGCAGGGAACCAGGGTTCGTCTCAACTAATGAAAAACTGTTTTTT
few	14	TRBD1	TRBJ1-3	TRBV2	CASSDPDRRNTIYF	TGTGCCAGCAGTGACCCGGACAGGAGAAACACCATATATTTT
-	13	-	TRBJ1-3	TRBV7-2	CASSRAKGDTIYF	TGTGCCAGCAGCCGCGCCAAGGGGGACACCATATATTTT
-	12	-	TRBJ1-2	TRBV28	CATKGTAPGYTF	TGTGCCACCAAAGGGACCGCCCCTGGCTACACCTTC
-	15	TRBD2	TRBJ2-1	TRBV3-1/TRBV3-2	CASSPELAVFNEQFF	TGTGCCAGCAGCCCTGAACTAGCGGTTTTCAATGAGCAGTTCTTC
-	11	-	TRBJ2-5	TRBV10-3	CAISDTETQYF	TGTGCCATCAGTGATACGGAGACCCAGTACTTC
-	14	-	TRBJ1-2	TRBV9	CASSVASRPGGYTF	TGTGCCAGCAGCGTAGCTTCCAGACCGGGGGGCTACACCTTC
-	15	TRBD2	TRBJ2-1	TRBV11-3	CASSLEGIAGGSQFF	TGTGCCAGCAGCTTAGAGGGAATAGCGGGGGGTTCTCAGTTCTTC